This TCR beta chain was sequenced for a study of human T cells and chemical hapten exposure. Attachment of unique molecular identifiers to individual cDNA molecules was performed in the library. Each CDR3 protein is one row after TCRdb ran MiXCR on the RACE reads. In the table there are around 300,000 distinct CDR3 sequences, around 5.5% of which are singletons. Study findings and constraints: Positively correlated with patch test score were the counts of PT1 expanded TCRs. The study found that DPC sensitization did not change TCRs above 1 in 1000 frequency.

This CDR3 is 13 amino acids long. The ends were cut back, 4 bases at V and 7 bases at J, with 14 bases in the middle. The germline V gene has CDR1 SQVTM and CDR2 ANQGSEA. The time point denotes: pre-sensitization, week 0. Described treatment: therapeutic diphenylcyclopropenone sensitization with weekly scalp DPC. Each patch-test visit's blood sample preceded patch application. This clonotype was picked up many times. What it binds is unknown. This receptor was obtained from a woman in her late teens or twenties with alopecia areata. Some clones in this sample may be carry-over from other donors' samples. The sequences come from whole blood, collected in connection with sensitization to the hapten diphenylcyclopropenone (DPC). V usage is TRBV29-1 and J usage is TRBJ1-5; a weak D match, TRBD1 (5 bases). The CDR3 sequence: CSVGEGIGQPQHF. The DNA of the CDR3 is TGCAGCGTTGGAGAGGGGATCGGGCAGCCCCAGCATTTT.